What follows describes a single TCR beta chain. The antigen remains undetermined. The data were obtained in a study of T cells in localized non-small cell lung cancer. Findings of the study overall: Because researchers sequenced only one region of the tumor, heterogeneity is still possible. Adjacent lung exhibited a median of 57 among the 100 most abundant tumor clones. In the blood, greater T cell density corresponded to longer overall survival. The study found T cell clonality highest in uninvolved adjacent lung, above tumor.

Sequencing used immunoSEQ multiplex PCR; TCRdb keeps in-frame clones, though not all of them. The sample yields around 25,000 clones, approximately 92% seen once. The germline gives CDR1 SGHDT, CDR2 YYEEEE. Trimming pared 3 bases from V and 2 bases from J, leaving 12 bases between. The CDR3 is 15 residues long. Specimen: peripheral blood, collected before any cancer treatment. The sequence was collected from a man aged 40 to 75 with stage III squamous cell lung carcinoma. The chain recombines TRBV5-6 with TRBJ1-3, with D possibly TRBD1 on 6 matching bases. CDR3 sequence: CASSSRGHTGNTIYF. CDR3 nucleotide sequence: TGTGCCAGCAGCTCGCGGGGGCACACTGGAAACACCATATATTTT.